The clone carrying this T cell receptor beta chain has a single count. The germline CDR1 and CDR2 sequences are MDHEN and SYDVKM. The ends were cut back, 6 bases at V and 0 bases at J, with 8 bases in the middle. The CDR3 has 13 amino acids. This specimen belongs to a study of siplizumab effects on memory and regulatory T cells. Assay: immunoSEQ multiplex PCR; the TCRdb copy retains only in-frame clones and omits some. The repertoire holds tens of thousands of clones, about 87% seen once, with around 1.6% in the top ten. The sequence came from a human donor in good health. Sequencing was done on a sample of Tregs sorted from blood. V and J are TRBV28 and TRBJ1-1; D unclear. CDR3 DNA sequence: TGTGCCAGCAGGGCTCCCATGAACACTGAAGCTTTCTTT. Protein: CASRAPMNTEAFF.